Listed below are T cell receptor beta chains from one sample, sequenced in a study of cytomegalovirus exposure and HLA in healthy donors. Measured with immunoSEQ multiplex PCR; TCRdb has only the in-frame clones, and not every one. Of roughly 140,000 clones listed, about 80% are singletons. The sequencing input was PBMCs. Receptor source: a man aged 25-45 years in good health and CMV-seronegative. Both conserved end residues are part of each CDR3. A D gene is named only where the DNA matches it firmly. The size of a clone is reported for some rows only, either as once, few or many, or as a class for expanded clones.

d_gene	v_gene	j_gene	abundance	CDR3aa	CDR3nt
.	TRBV7-2	TRBJ1-5	few	CASSQGWRNQPQHF	TGTGCCAGCAGCCAGGGGTGGCGCAATCAGCCCCAGCATTTT
TRBD2	TRBV6-5	TRBJ2-1	.	CASSLTGGAPIEQFF	TGTGCCAGCAGTTTGACGGGGGGGGCCCCGATTGAGCAGTTCTTC
TRBD1	TRBV29-1	TRBJ2-1	once	CSVEETGTGTCEQFF	TGCAGCGTTGAAGAGACCGGGACAGGGACCTGTGAGCAGTTCTTC
TRBD1	TRBV18	TRBJ2-1	few	CASSRPGQGTNEQFF	TGTGCCAGCTCACGACCGGGACAGGGGACCAATGAGCAGTTCTTC
TRBD1	TRBV6-5	TRBJ1-3	.	CASSLDRNSGNTIYF	TGTGCCAGCAGTTTGGACAGGAACTCTGGAAACACCATATATTTT
TRBD2	TRBV5-1	TRBJ2-3	.	CASSLSVGTSGSDTQYF	TGCGCCAGCAGCTTGTCCGTTGGGACTAGCGGATCAGATACGCAGTATTTT
.	TRBV30	TRBJ1-1	.	CAWSASGWDTEAFF	TGTGCCTGGAGTGCTTCAGGGTGGGACACTGAAGCTTTCTTT
.	TRBV28	TRBJ2-2	.	CASILQWNTGELFF	TGTGCCAGCATCTTACAATGGAACACCGGGGAGCTGTTTTTT
.	TRBV19	TRBJ2-7	.	CASSPGTSSYEQYF	TGTGCCAGTAGTCCCGGGACATCATCCTACGAGCAGTACTTC
TRBD1	TRBV10-1	TRBJ1-4	.	CASSESVEGADEKLFF	TGCGCCAGCAGTGAGTCGGTTGAGGGGGCGGATGAAAAACTGTTTTTT
.	TRBV28	TRBJ2-7	.	CASRAKTRVTSYEQYF	TGTGCCAGCAGAGCCAAGACTAGGGTAACGTCCTACGAGCAGTACTTC
TRBD2	TRBV5-1	TRBJ2-7	.	CASSLTTSGYPYEQYF	TGCGCCAGCAGCTTAACCACTAGCGGGTATCCCTACGAGCAGTACTTC
TRBD1	TRBV30	TRBJ1-5	once	CAWSEGTVNQPQHF	TGTGCCTGGAGTGAAGGGACAGTCAATCAGCCCCAGCATTTT
.	TRBV6-1	TRBJ2-5	.	CASSEMAAQETQYF	TGTGCCAGCAGTGAAATGGCGGCACAAGAGACCCAGTACTTC
TRBD2	TRBV19	TRBJ2-1	.	CASIETSGSSYNEQFF	TGTGCCAGTATCGAGACTAGCGGGAGCTCCTACAATGAGCAGTTCTTC
.	TRBV2	TRBJ1-1	.	CASSGVLMNTEAFF	TGTGCCAGCAGTGGAGTGCTCATGAACACTGAAGCTTTCTTT
.	TRBV19	TRBJ1-5	.	CASSRAGHQPQHF	TGTGCCAGTAGTCGGGCAGGGCATCAGCCCCAGCATTTT
TRBD1	TRBV6-5	TRBJ1-4	.	CATRDSSYDEKLFF	TGTGCCACACGGGACAGTTCTTACGATGAAAAACTGTTTTTT
.	TRBV10-3	TRBJ1-2	.	CAISEDLGGKGYYGYTF	TGTGCCATCAGTGAGGATCTTGGAGGGAAGGGATACTATGGCTACACCTTC
TRBD2	TRBV9	TRBJ2-7	once	CASSSRSGTSGDSYEQYF	TGTGCCAGCAGCTCACGATCCGGGACTAGCGGGGATTCCTACGAGCAGTACTTC
.	TRBV15	TRBJ1-5	.	CATSVQGNQPQHF	TGTGCCACCAGCGTACAGGGCAATCAGCCCCAGCATTTT
.	TRBV5-1	TRBJ2-5	.	CASSGVEGAQYF	TGCGCCAGCAGCGGGGTAGAGGGTGCCCAGTACTTC
.	TRBV11-2	TRBJ2-7	.	CASRPNGGGRNYEQYF	TGTGCCAGCAGGCCGAATGGAGGGGGCCGGAACTACGAGCAGTACTTC
TRBD1	TRBV14	TRBJ2-5	once	CASSQIRGQGEETQYF	TGTGCCAGCAGCCAGATAAGGGGACAGGGAGAAGAGACCCAGTACTTC
.	TRBV2	TRBJ2-2	.	CASSTITGFSGELFF	TGTGCCAGCAGTACCATTACAGGGTTCTCCGGGGAGCTGTTTTTT
.	TRBV27	TRBJ1-1	.	CASKKDFYTEAFF	TGTGCCAGCAAAAAAGACTTCTACACTGAAGCTTTCTTT
.	TRBV18	TRBJ1-4	.	CASSDQGVGEKLFF	TGTGCCAGCTCAGATCAGGGCGTCGGTGAAAAACTGTTTTTT
TRBD1	TRBV14	TRBJ2-7	.	CASSQGDRGRLEQYF	TGTGCCAGCAGCCAAGGGGACAGGGGGCGCCTCGAGCAGTACTTC
.	TRBV5-1	TRBJ1-1	few	CASSLSGATLNTEAFF	TGCGCCAGCAGCTTGAGTGGGGCCACTTTAAACACTGAAGCTTTCTTT
TRBD2	TRBV7-9	TRBJ2-3	.	CASSMPPSGPSTDTQYF	TGTGCCAGCAGCATGCCCCCTAGCGGACCTAGCACAGATACGCAGTATTTT
.	TRBV5-1	TRBJ1-1	few	CASSLQRLLNTEAFF	TGCGCCAGCAGCTTGCAAAGACTTTTGAACACTGAAGCTTTCTTT
.	TRBV27	TRBJ1-1	.	CASSTKTGLVPTEAFF	TGTGCCAGCAGTACCAAAACAGGGCTCGTTCCCACTGAAGCTTTCTTT
.	TRBV29-1	TRBJ2-1	few	CSVEGGNSYNEQFF	TGCAGCGTTGAAGGCGGGAACTCCTACAATGAGCAGTTCTTC
TRBD1	TRBV28	TRBJ1-2	.	CASSFSGTGANYGYTF	TGTGCCAGCAGTTTTAGTGGGACAGGAGCTAACTATGGCTACACCTTC
TRBD1	TRBV14	TRBJ2-7	.	CASSQPGTGAYEQYF	TGTGCCAGCAGCCAACCCGGGACAGGGGCCTACGAGCAGTACTTC
.	TRBV7-8	TRBJ2-1	.	CASSFSGLGPNEQFF	TGTGCCAGCAGCTTCAGCGGATTAGGTCCCAATGAGCAGTTCTTC
.	TRBV27	TRBJ2-6	few	CASSLMTGLPTGANVLTF	TGTGCCAGCAGTCTTATGACAGGTTTACCTACAGGGGCCAACGTCCTGACTTTC
TRBD2	TRBV9	TRBJ2-3	.	CASSVVASGVTDTQYF	TGTGCCAGCAGCGTAGTGGCTAGCGGGGTCACAGATACGCAGTATTTT
TRBD1	TRBV19	TRBJ1-2	.	CASSTPPRGQDYGYTF	TGTGCCAGTAGTACTCCTCCCAGGGGGCAAGACTATGGCTACACCTTC
TRBD1	TRBV9	TRBJ1-1	.	CASSGGTGGATAFF	TGTGCCAGCAGCGGGGGGACAGGGGGCGCGACGGCTTTCTTT
.	TRBV28	TRBJ1-2	.	CASSLISNREGYTF	TGTGCCAGCAGTTTAATTTCCAACAGGGAGGGCTACACCTTC
TRBD2	TRBV7-9	TRBJ2-7	.	CASSPRGGIHEQYF	TGTGCCAGCAGCCCCCGCGGGGGGATCCACGAGCAGTACTTC
TRBD2	TRBV28	TRBJ2-1	.	CASSPQGGDEQFF	TGTGCCAGCAGTCCCCAGGGAGGGGATGAGCAGTTCTTC
.	TRBV6-5	TRBJ1-2	.	CASSYSPVYYGYTF	TGTGCCAGCAGTTACTCGCCGGTCTACTATGGCTACACCTTC
TRBD1	TRBV18	TRBJ1-5	.	CASSLEQGAGQPQHF	TGTGCCAGCTCACTAGAACAGGGGGCTGGTCAGCCCCAGCATTTT
.	TRBV5-1	TRBJ1-1	.	CASSASGSGTEAFF	TGCGCCAGCAGCGCTAGCGGGAGTGGCACTGAAGCTTTCTTT
.	TRBV2	TRBJ2-3	.	CASSAGSDTQYF	TGTGCCAGCAGTGCGGGGTCAGATACGCAGTATTTT
TRBD2	TRBV28	TRBJ2-3	.	CASRITSGRGENTDTQYF	TGTGCCAGCAGAATTACTAGCGGGAGGGGGGAAAACACAGATACGCAGTATTTT
.	TRBV5-4	TRBJ1-1	.	CASSRQGAEAFF	TGTGCCAGCAGCCGTCAGGGCGCTGAAGCTTTCTTT